The T cell receptor (beta chain) under discussion was sequenced for a study of cytotoxic CD8 clonotypes in ibrutinib-treated CLL. The wider study: Response samples were taken after a median about twelve months of treatment, range 6 to 36.

The germline CDR1 and CDR2 sequences are SNHLY and FYNNEI. This CDR3 contains 19 residues. Trimming cost V 3 bases and J 0 bases; bases outside gene matches: 13. Measured with immunoSEQ multiplex PCR; TCRdb has only the in-frame clones, and not every one. The table lists about 85,000 clones, around 79% of them singletons, with 4.8% in the top ten. The sequence came from a human donor with chronic lymphocytic leukemia. The rearrangement uses TRBV2 and TRBJ1-3; 8 positions match TRBD1. The source material was PBMCs, sampled after 12 months of ibrutinib treatment. CDR3 loop: CASSEGTGQWGPSGNTIYF. CDR3 DNA: TGTGCCAGCAGTGAGGGGACAGGCCAATGGGGCCCCTCTGGAAACACCATATATTTT.